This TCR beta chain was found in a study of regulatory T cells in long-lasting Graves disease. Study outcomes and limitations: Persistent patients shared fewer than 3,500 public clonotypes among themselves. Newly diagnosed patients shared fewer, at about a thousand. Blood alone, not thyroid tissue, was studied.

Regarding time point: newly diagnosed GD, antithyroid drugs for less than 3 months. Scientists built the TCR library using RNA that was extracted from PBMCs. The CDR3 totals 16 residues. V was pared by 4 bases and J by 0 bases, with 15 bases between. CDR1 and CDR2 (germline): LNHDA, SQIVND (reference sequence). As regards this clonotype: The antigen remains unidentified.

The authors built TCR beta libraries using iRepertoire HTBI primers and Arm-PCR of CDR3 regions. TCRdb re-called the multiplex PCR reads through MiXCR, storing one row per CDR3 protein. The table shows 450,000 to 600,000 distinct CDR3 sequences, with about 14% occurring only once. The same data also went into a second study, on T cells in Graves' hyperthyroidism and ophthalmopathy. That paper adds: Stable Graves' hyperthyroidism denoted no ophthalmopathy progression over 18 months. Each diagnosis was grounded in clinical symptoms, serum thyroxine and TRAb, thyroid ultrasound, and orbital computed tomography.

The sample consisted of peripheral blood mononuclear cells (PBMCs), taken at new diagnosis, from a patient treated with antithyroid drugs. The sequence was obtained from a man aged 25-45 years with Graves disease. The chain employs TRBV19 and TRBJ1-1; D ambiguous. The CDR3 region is CASSTDLGEVNTEAFF. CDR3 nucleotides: TGTGCCAGTAGTACCGACCTGGGAGAGGTGAACACTGAAGCTTTCTTT.